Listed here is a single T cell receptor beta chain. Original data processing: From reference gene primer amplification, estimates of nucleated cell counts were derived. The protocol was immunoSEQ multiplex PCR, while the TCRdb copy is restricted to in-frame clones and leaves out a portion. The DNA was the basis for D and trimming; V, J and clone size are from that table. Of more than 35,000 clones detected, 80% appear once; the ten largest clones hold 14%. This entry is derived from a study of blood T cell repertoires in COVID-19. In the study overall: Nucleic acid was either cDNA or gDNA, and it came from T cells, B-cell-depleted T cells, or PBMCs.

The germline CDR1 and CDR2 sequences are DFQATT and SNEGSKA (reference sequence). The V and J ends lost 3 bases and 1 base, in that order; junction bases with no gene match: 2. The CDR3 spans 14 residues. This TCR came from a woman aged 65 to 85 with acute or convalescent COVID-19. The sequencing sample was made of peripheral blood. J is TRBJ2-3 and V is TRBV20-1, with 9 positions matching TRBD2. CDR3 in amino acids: CSASLAGGTDTQYF. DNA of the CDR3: TGCAGTGCTAGTTTAGCGGGGGGCACAGATACGCAGTATTTT.